The clone carrying this T cell receptor beta chain was counted a few times. This record belongs to a study of cytomegalovirus exposure and HLA in healthy donors. Primers included in the PCR were 60 Vbeta and 13 Jbeta primers. Assay: immunoSEQ multiplex PCR; the TCRdb copy retains only in-frame clones and omits some. There are around 80,000 clones in the sample; around 70% occur only once, and roughly 9.1% lies in the top ten. The source material was PBMCs. This TCR was recovered from a man between 40 and 49 years old in good health and CMV-seropositive.

The CDR3 region has the DNA TGTGCCAGTAACGAGCGGAATTCACCCCTCCACTTT. This sequence encodes CASNERNSPLHF. The rearrangement uses TRBV19 and TRBJ1-6; D remains unclear. V lost 7 bases to trimming and J lost 7 bases, with 8 bases between them. The CDR3 has 12 amino acids. CDR1 and CDR2 from the germline V gene are LNHDA and SQIVND (reference sequence).